Here is one TCR beta chain with its context. Its target is unknown. The authors prepared the TCRbeta library with unique molecular identifiers. Via MiXCR, TCRdb re-called the PCR reads, giving one row per CDR3 protein. The sample shows about 900,000 distinct CDR3 sequences, about 30% of them seen only once. The data were taken from a study of T-cell reconstitution after alpha-beta-depleted transplantation in children. The study, taken as a whole, reports: Some patients owed their high day-60 TCRbeta diversity to surviving recipient T cells and thymic progenitors. Counts and diversity of T cells one year after transplant came mostly from newly produced T cells. Where alpha-beta T cells came from about two months after transplant was reportedly several hundred expanded graft clones.

The CDR3 is made up of 15 amino acids. With V trimmed by 4 bases and J by 1 base, 6 bases remained unmatched. Germline lookup yields CDR1 SGHRS and CDR2 YFSETQ. This receptor was taken from a boy in the first two years of life who had a stem cell transplant for SCID, so the T cells may come from the graft donor. The sample was PBMCs, mostly from graft donor cells, taken 360 days after TCRalphabeta/CD19-depleted stem cell transplant. The gene calls are TRBV5-1 and TRBJ2-3; TRBD2 matches at 7 bases. The CDR3 region is CASSTRDYRTDTQYF. The CDR3 DNA reads TGCGCCAGCAGCACCCGGGACTATCGCACAGATACGCAGTATTTT.